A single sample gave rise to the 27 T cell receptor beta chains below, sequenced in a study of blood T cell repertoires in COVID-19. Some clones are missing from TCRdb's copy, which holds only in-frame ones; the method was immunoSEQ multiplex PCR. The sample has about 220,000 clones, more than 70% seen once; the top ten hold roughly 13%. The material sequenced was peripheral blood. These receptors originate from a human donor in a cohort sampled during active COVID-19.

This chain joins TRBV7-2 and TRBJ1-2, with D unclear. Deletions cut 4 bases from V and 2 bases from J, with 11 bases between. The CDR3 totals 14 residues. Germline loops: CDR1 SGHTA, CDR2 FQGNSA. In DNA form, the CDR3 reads TGTGCCAGCAGCTCGGTGGCGGGCAACTATGGCTACACCTTC. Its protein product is CASSSVAGNYGYTF.

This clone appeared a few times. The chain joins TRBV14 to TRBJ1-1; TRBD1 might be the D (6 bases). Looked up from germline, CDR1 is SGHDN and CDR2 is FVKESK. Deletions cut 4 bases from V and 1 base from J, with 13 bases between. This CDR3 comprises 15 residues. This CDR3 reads CASSRAGTKNTEAFF. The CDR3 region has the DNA TGTGCCAGCAGCCGCGCAGGGACAAAGAACACTGAAGCTTTCTTT.

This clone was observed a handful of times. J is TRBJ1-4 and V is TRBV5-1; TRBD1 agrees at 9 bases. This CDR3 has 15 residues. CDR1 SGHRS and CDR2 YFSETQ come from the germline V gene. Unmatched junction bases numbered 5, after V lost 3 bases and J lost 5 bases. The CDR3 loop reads CASSYGQGRNEKLFF. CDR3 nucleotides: TGCGCCAGCAGCTATGGACAGGGGAGAAATGAAAAACTGTTTTTT.

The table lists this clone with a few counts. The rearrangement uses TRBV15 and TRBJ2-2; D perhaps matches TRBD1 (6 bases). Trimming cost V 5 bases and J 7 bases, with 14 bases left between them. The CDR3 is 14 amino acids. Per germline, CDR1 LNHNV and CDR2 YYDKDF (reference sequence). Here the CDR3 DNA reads TGTGCCACCAGCGGGGACATCGGTTTCGGGGAGCTGTTTTTT. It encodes CATSGDIGFGELFF.

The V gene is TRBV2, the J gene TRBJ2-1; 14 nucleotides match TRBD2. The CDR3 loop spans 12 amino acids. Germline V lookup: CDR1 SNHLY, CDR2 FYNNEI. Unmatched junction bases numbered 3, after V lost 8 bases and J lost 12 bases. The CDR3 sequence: CASHGLAGGQFF. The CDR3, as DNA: TGTGCCAGCCACGGACTAGCGGGGGGGCAGTTCTTC.

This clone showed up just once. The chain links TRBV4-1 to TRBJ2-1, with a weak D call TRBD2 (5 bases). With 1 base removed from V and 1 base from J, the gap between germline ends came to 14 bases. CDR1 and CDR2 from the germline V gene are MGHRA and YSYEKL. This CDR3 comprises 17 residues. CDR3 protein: CASSQGVRRESYNEQFF. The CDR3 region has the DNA TGCGCCAGCAGCCAAGGGGTCCGCCGGGAATCCTACAATGAGCAGTTCTTC.

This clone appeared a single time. The CDR3 DNA follows: TGTGCCAGCAGTTTCGGGGGGGCCGGAAACACCGGGGAGCTGTTTTTT. Translated: CASSFGGAGNTGELFF. The chain has TRBV7-8 and TRBJ2-2; 8 nucleotides align to TRBD2. V was clipped by 6 bases and J by 2 bases; unmatched bases: 8. Germline CDR1 SGHVS, CDR2 FQNEAQ. The CDR3 runs to 16 residues.

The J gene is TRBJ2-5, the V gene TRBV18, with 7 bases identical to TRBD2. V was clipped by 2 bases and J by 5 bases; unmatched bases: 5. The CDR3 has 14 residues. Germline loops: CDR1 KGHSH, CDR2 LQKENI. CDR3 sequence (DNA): TGTGCCAGCTCACCAGGCGGGAGTGCGGAGACCCAGTACTTC. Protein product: CASSPGGSAETQYF.

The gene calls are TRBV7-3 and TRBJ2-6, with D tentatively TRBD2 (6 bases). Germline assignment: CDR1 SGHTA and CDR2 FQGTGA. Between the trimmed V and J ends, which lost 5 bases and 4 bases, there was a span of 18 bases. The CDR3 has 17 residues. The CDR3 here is CASSPLSGVTGANVLTF. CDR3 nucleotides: TGTGCCAGCAGCCCCCTCTCGGGAGTAACCGGGGCCAACGTCCTGACTTTC.

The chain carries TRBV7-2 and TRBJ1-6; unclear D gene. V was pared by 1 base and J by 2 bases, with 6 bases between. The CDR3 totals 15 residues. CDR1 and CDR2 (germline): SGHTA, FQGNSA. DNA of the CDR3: TGTGCCAGCAGCTTAGAGGCGGCCTATAATTCACCCCTCCACTTT. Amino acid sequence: CASSLEAAYNSPLHF.

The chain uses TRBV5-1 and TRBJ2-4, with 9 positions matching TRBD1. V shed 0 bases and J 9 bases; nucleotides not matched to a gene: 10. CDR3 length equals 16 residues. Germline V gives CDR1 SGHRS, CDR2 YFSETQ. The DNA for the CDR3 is TGCGCCAGCAGCTTGGACCCCCCGGGACAGGGAGCCATTCAGTACTTC. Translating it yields CASSLDPPGQGAIQYF.

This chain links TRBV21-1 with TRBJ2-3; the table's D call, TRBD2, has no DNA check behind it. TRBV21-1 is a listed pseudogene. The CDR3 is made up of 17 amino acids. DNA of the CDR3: TGTGCCAGCAGCAAAGGAGGGACTAGCCGTCCCACAGATACGCAGTATTTT. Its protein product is CASSKGGTSRPTDTQYF.

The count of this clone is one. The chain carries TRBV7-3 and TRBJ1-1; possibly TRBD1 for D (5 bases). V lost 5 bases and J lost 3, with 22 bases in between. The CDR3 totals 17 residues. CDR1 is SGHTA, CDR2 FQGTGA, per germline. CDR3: CASSPYAGFDSYTEAFF. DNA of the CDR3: TGTGCCAGCAGCCCCTACGCAGGGTTCGACTCGTACACTGAAGCTTTCTTT.

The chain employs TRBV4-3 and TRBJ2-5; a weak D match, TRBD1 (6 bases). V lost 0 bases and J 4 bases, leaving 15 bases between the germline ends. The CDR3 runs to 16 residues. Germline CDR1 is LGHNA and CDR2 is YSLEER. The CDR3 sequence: CASSQDGLTGRETQYF. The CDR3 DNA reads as TGCGCCAGCAGCCAAGATGGATTAACAGGGAGAGAGACCCAGTACTTC.

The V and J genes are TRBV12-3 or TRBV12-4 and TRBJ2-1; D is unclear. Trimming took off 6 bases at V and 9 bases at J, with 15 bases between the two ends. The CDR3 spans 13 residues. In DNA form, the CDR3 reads TGTGCCAGCAGCCCCCGAACATACGCTGAGCAGTTCTTC. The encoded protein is CASSPRTYAEQFF.

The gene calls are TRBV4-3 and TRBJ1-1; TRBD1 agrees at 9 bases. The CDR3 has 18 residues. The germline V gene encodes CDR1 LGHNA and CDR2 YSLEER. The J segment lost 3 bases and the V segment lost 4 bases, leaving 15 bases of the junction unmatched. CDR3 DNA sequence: TGCGCCAGCAGCCCCCGGACAGGGGCGATAGTGTGGGACACTGAAGCTTTCTTT. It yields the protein CASSPRTGAIVWDTEAFF.

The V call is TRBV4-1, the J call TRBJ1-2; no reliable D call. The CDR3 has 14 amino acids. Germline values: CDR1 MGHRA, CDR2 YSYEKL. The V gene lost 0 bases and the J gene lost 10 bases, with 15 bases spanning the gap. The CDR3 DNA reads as TGCGCCAGCAGCCAAGATATGGAGGGCAGGACCTACACCTTC. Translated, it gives CASSQDMEGRTYTF.

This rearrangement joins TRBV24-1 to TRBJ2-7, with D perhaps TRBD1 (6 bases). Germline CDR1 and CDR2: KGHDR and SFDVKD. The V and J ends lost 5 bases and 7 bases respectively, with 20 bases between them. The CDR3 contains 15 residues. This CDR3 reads CATSGRGTAREEQYF. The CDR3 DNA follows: TGTGCCACCAGTGGAAGGGGGACGGCCAGGGAAGAGCAGTACTTC.

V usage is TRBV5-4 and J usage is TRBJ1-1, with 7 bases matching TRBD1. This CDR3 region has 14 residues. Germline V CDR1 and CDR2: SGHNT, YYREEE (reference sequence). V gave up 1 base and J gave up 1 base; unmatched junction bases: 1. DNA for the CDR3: TGTGCCAGCAGCTTGAAGGGGGCGAACACTGAAGCTTTCTTT. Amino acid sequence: CASSLKGANTEAFF.

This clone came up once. Here the CDR3 DNA reads TGTGCCAGCAGCCCGGACAGAGAGAACACTGAAGCTTTCTTT. It translates to CASSPDRENTEAFF. This chain uses TRBV11-3 with TRBJ1-1, with a tentative D call TRBD1 (6 bases). The germline gives CDR1 SGHNT, CDR2 YENEEA. Trimming cost V 5 bases and J 1 base, with 11 bases left between them. The CDR3 is made up of 14 amino acids. Variable domain in full (rest from reference TRBV11-3 and TRBJ1-1): EAGVVQSPRYKIIEKKQPVAFWCNPISGHNTLYWYLQNLGQGPELLIRYENEEAVDDSQLPKDRFSAERLKGVDSTLKIQPAELGDSAVYLCASSPDRENTEAFFGQGTRLTVV.

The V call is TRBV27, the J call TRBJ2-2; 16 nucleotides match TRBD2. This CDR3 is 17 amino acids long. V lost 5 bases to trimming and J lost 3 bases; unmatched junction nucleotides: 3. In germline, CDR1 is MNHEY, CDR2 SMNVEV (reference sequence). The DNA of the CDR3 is TGTGCCAGCAGTGGGACTAGCGGGGGGGCCGACACCGGGGAGCTGTTTTTT. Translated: CASSGTSGGADTGELFF.

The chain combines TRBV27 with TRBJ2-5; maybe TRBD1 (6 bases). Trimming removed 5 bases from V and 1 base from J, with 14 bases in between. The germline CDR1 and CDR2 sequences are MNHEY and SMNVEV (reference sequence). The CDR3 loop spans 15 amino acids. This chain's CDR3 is CASSPTRGGQETQYF. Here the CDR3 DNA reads TGTGCCAGCAGTCCCACCAGGGGCGGCCAAGAGACCCAGTACTTC.

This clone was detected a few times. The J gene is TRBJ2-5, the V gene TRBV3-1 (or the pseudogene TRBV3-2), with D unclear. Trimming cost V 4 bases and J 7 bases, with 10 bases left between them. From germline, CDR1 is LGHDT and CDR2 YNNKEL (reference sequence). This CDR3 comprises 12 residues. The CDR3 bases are TGTGCCAGCAGCCTTTCGTCGGGGACCCAGTACTTC. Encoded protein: CASSLSSGTQYF.

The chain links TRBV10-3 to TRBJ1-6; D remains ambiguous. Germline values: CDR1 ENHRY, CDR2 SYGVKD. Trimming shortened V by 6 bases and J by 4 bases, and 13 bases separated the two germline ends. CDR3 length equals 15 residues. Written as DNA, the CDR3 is TGTGCCATCAGCCCCCGGGAGTCTTATAATTCACCCCTCCACTTT. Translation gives CAISPRESYNSPLHF.

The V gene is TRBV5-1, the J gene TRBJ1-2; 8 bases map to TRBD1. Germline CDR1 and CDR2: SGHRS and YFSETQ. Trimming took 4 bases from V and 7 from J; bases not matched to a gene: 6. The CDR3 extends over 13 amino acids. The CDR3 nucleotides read TGCGCCAGCAGCCCTGGACAGGGTGTTGGCTACACCTTC. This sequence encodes CASSPGQGVGYTF.

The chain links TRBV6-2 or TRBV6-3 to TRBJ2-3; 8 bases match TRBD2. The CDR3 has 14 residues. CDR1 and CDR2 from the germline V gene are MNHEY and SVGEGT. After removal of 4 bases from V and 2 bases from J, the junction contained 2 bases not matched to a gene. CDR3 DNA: TGTGCCAGCAGTTGGACTAGCCTCACAGATACGCAGTATTTT. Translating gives CASSWTSLTDTQYF.

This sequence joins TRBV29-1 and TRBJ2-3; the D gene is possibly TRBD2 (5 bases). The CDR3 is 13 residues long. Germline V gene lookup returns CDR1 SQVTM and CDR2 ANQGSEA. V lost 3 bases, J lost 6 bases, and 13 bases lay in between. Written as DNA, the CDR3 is TGCAGCGTTGATGGGATCAGGAGGGATACGCAGTATTTT. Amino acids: CSVDGIRRDTQYF.